This note documents a single T cell receptor beta chain sequence. Cohorts were based on clinical histories the participants reported. These data come from a study of blood T cell repertoires in COVID-19. Study details: Acute-phase and convalescent COVID-19 samples originated in the United States, Italy and Spain.

Assay: immunoSEQ multiplex PCR; the TCRdb copy retains only in-frame clones and omits some. The repertoire holds 300,000 to 350,000 clones, about 90% seen once, with 1% in the top ten. This CDR3 spans 17 amino acids. Germline CDR1 and CDR2: ENHRY and SYGVKD. The ends lost 4 bases at V and 3 bases at J; junction bases unmatched: 9. This sequence was found in a woman aged 25 to 45 who had been exposed to COVID-19. The V call is TRBV10-3, the J call TRBJ2-1; TRBD2 matches 10 bases. Sequencing input: PBMCs or T cells enriched from blood (not recorded which). In DNA, the CDR3 is TGTGCCATCAGTGCCCTCGCCGGGACTAGCGACTACAATGAGCAGTTCTTC. The encoded protein is CAISALAGTSDYNEQFF.